This T cell receptor (beta chain) was sequenced in a study of blood T cell repertoires in COVID-19. Generated by immunoSEQ multiplex PCR, the TCRdb table keeps only in-frame clones and is missing some. The sample has roughly 49,000 clones, roughly 90% seen once; the top ten hold more than 7.5%. J was trimmed by 6 bases and V by 1 base; bases with no gene match: 5. This CDR3 has 13 amino acids. Germline V gene data show CDR1 as SQVTM and CDR2 as ANQGSEA. Source material: peripheral blood. The TCR sequence derives from a woman over 75 with acute or convalescent COVID-19. The J gene is TRBJ1-1, the V gene TRBV29-1; 7 bases are shared with TRBD1. This chain's CDR3 is CSVEGQGGSEAFF. CDR3 DNA sequence: TGCAGCGTTGAAGGACAGGGTGGGTCTGAAGCTTTCTTT.